This T cell receptor beta chain originates from a study of shared clonotypes between healthy human individuals. Study-wide results and limits: In general, naive subsets displayed greater estimated richness than memory subsets did.

With V trimmed by 2 bases and J by 4 bases, 8 bases remained unmatched. Germline lookup yields CDR1 SGHVS and CDR2 FQNEAQ. The CDR3 consists of 18 residues. As regards this clone: Its antigen is currently unknown.

Each subset's genomic DNA was split evenly across several immunoSEQ plates. TCRdb's copy holds only in-frame clones and misses some; the assay was immunoSEQ multiplex PCR. The sample includes some 1,400,000 clones, roughly 97% of them seen just once. The TCR was taken from a man in his thirties or forties in good health. The gene calls are TRBV7-8 and TRBJ2-1, with TRBD2 identical over 13 bases. Sequencing used naive CD4+ T cells sorted from blood. Specified subset: CD45RA+ positively selected. As DNA, the CDR3 is TGTGCCAGCAGCTTACAAGGGGGACTAGCGGGATTTTACAATGAGCAGTTCTTC. Translating gives CASSLQGGLAGFYNEQFF.